This is a list of T cell receptor beta chains from one sample in a study of cytomegalovirus exposure and HLA in healthy donors. Produced via immunoSEQ multiplex PCR; TCRdb's table is partial and in-frame only. The top ten clones hold around 0.71% of a sample with fewer than 200,000 clones, 76% of them seen once. The material sequenced was PBMCs. The receptors were sampled from a female donor in good health and CMV-seronegative. CDR3s include the opening cysteine and the closing phenylalanine or tryptophan. A D gene is named only where the DNA matches it firmly. Size tells how often a clone was seen (once, few, many) or the class of an expanded clone, and some rows leave it out.

V	D	size	J	DNA	CDR3
TRBV14	TRBD1	NA	TRBJ2-7	TGTGCCAGCAGCCAGAGGACAGGACCCTACGAGCAGTACTTC	CASSQRTGPYEQYF
TRBV4-3	NA	NA	TRBJ1-2	TGCGCCAGCAGCCAAGATCACTCATCGGGGTATGGCTACACCTTC	CASSQDHSSGYGYTF
TRBV18	TRBD1	NA	TRBJ1-1	TGTGCCAGCTCACAGCGGACAGGAATGAACACTGAAGCTTTCTTT	CASSQRTGMNTEAFF
TRBV2	TRBD2	few	TRBJ2-7	TGTGCCAGCAGGGAACTAGCGGGAGGGGGCGAGCAGTACTTC	CASRELAGGGEQYF
TRBV27	NA	NA	TRBJ1-6	TGTGCCAGCAGTTTATCGTCCTCCGCGGGTGGTTCACCCCTCCACTTT	CASSLSSSAGGSPLHF
TRBV5-1	NA	NA	TRBJ2-5	TGCGCCAGCAGAAGCTTAGGGAGGCAGACACAAGAGACCCAGTACTTC	CASRSLGRQTQETQYF
TRBV10-3	NA	NA	TRBJ2-5	TGTGCCATCACCTGGCGGTTAGAGACCCAGTACTTC	CAITWRLETQYF
TRBV29-1	NA	NA	TRBJ1-2	TGCAGCGTCCTAGGGGAGGGGACAGGCTACACCTTC	CSVLGEGTGYTF
TRBV28	NA	NA	TRBJ1-2	TGTGCCAGCAGCATATCGGGACACTCCATCAAGGGTACCTATGGCTACACCTTC	CASSISGHSIKGTYGYTF
TRBV28	NA	NA	TRBJ1-2	TGTGCCAGCAGTCCCCAGACAGTCCTAGCGGCCTATGGCTACACCTTC	CASSPQTVLAAYGYTF
TRBV28	TRBD2	NA	TRBJ2-5	TGTGCCAGCAGTTTATGGGCGGGAGCGGAGACCCAGTACTTC	CASSLWAGAETQYF
TRBV6-1	NA	NA	TRBJ2-5	TGTGCCAGCAGTGAAGGTTACAGGGTATCAGAGACCCAGTACTTC	CASSEGYRVSETQYF
TRBV5-4	NA	NA	TRBJ2-3	TGTGCCAGCAGCTTGCTTGGGGGCGTTACGCAGTATTTT	CASSLLGGVTQYF
TRBV11-2	NA	once	TRBJ2-6	TGTGCCAGCAACAGTTGGGCGGGGACTGGGGCCAACGTCCTGACTTTC	CASNSWAGTGANVLTF
TRBV6-5	NA	NA	TRBJ1-2	TGTGCCAGCAGTCACACAACTGGGGCAGGCTATGGCTACACCTTC	CASSHTTGAGYGYTF